This is a list of T cell receptor beta chains from one sample in a study of CD8 T cells in Susac syndrome. MiXCR, run by TCRdb on the immunoSEQ multiplex PCR reads, gives a single entry per CDR3 protein. Of about 200,000 distinct CDR3 sequences listed, roughly 95% are singletons. The sample comprised CD4+ T cells from PBMCs. These receptors were collected from a human donor with multiple sclerosis. Both conserved end residues are trimmed from each CDR3. Clone size is not always given. Where it is, it says once, few, many or a class for expanded clones.

- | TRBV29-1 | SVGDRGGQPQH
- | TRBV24-1 | ATSTQGVDTQY
- | TRBV3-1 | ASSRRGGQGLNTEAF
- | TRBV29-1 | SVESVRYYGYT
- | TRBV20-1 | SASAPGQGAEQY
- | TRBV7-8 | ASSLASRGYNSPLH
- | TRBV7-9 | ASSLGRTEAF
- | TRBV7-8 | ASSRTSGALGELF
- | TRBV29-1 | SVGDWRETQY
- | TRBV30 | AGHRQGIIYGYT
- | TRBV29-1 | SVEKTSGGLPDEQF
- | TRBV20-1 | SAWESPNGEAF
- | TRBV30 | AWSVRRAGYEQY
- | TRBV20-1 | SARDPWTGPQNIQY
- | TRBV30 | AWSATGDNEKLF
- | TRBV7-2 | ASSFRDRAPEQY
- | TRBV12-3/TRBV12-4 | ASSLGPSGPPLH
once | TRBV3-1 | ASMRAGGSYEQY
- | TRBV9 | ASSVDAGVGELF
once | TRBV11-2 | ASSRTSSGANVLT
once | TRBV30 | AWSNGQGDTEAF
- | TRBV19 | ASSMRAASYEQY
- | TRBV9 | ASSVEWGGGTQY
- | TRBV9 | ASSPTAGYTGELF
- | TRBV6-5 | ASSYSGGSGELF
- | TRBV29-1 | SVRKSSSYEQY
- | TRBV20-1 | SASRGSDEKLF
- | TRBV30 | AWRQDNYGYT
- | TRBV12-5 | ASGNGADRRETQY
- | TRBV7-8 | ASRPGQGLTSEAF